This TCR beta chain was captured in a study of blood T cell repertoires in COVID-19. The overall study: The United States, Italy and Spain supplied acute and convalescent COVID-19 samples. T cells, B-cell-depleted T cells, or PBMCs provided the cDNA or gDNA that served as material.

Under the authors' procedure: Estimation of nucleated cell counts was performed using reference gene primer amplification. The method was immunoSEQ multiplex PCR; TCRdb's version includes in-frame clones alone and lacks a portion of them. V, J and clone size reflect that table, while D and trimming were determined from the DNA. The sample has 65,000 to 90,000 clones; about four fifths are singletons. The TCR comes from a man between 60 and 70 years old with acute or convalescent COVID-19. The sequenced sample was peripheral blood.

The DNA for the CDR3 is TGTGCCAGCAGCGACAGGGGGCGAGATCAGCCCCAGCATTTT. Its protein is CASSDRGRDQPQHF. J is TRBJ1-5 and V is TRBV3-1 (or the pseudogene TRBV3-2); 10 bases line up with TRBD1. V was pared by 5 bases and J by 5 bases, with 3 bases of the junction left unmatched. The germline CDR1 and CDR2 sequences are LGHDT and YNNKEL (reference sequence). The CDR3 contains 14 residues.